The present T cell receptor (beta chain) was sequenced within a study of blood T cell repertoires in COVID-19. In the study overall: Samples of COVID-19 (acute and convalescent) were obtained from the United States, Italy and Spain. Nucleic acid was either cDNA or gDNA, and it came from T cells, B-cell-depleted T cells, or PBMCs.

Sequencing was performed with immunoSEQ multiplex PCR; in TCRdb, only in-frame clones are kept and a portion is missing. The sample holds 220,000 or so clones, around 83% seen once. This CDR3 contains 15 residues. The germline V gene has CDR1 MGHRA and CDR2 YSYEKL. The ends lost 4 bases at V and 4 bases at J; junction bases unmatched: 7. Sequences were obtained from peripheral blood. The TCR originated in a woman older than 75 with COVID-19, enrolled during active disease. V gene TRBV4-1 combines with J gene TRBJ1-5; 7 bases are shared with TRBD1. CDR3 protein: CASSPRGIGNQPQHF. The CDR3 nucleotides read TGCGCCAGCAGCCCCAGGGGGATTGGGAATCAGCCCCAGCATTTT.